This T cell receptor beta chain was identified during a study of regulatory T cells in long-lasting Graves disease. About the study: Less than 3 months of antithyroid drugs had been taken by newly diagnosed Graves' patients.

To make TCR beta libraries, researchers used iRepertoire HTBI primers and Arm-PCR of CDR3 regions. TCRdb re-derived calls from the multiplex PCR reads in MiXCR, one entry per CDR3 protein. The table shows under 450,000 distinct CDR3 sequences, with about an eighth occurring only once. Time point defined: newly diagnosed GD, antithyroid drugs for less than 3 months. There was RNA extracted from PBMCs, and the TCR library was made from it. The CDR3 spans 12 residues. Trimming left V 4 bases short and J 2 bases short, with 5 bases between. Germline-derived CDR1 and CDR2 are SGHTA and FQGNSA. The same sample was also used in a study of T cells in Graves' hyperthyroidism and ophthalmopathy.

This specimen was peripheral blood mononuclear cells (PBMCs), taken at new diagnosis, from a patient treated with antithyroid drugs. This sequence joins TRBV7-2 and TRBJ1-1; no definite D call. The clonotype comes from a woman aged 18-29 years with Graves disease. The CDR3 here is CASSSYNTEAFF. The CDR3 nucleotides are TGTGCCAGCAGCTCCTACAACACTGAAGCTTTCTTT.